The 14 T cell receptor beta chains listed next were all sequenced from one sample in a study of blood T cell repertoires in COVID-19. The data were produced by immunoSEQ multiplex PCR, yet TCRdb's version contains in-frame clones alone and is incomplete. Of 110,000 to 150,000 clones in the sample, about three quarters were seen once. The source material was peripheral blood. These TCRs come from a man aged 80 or over with acute or convalescent COVID-19.

V is TRBV13 and J is TRBJ1-6, with a possible D match to TRBD1 (6 bases). The germline V gene has CDR1 PRHDT and CDR2 FYEKMQ (reference sequence). The length of the CDR3 is 15 residues. Trimming took 2 bases from V and 7 from J, leaving 12 bases between them. Written as DNA, the CDR3 is TGTGCCAGCAGCTTACAGGGGAATGTCAATTCACCCCTCCACTTT. This gives the protein CASSLQGNVNSPLHF.

In this sample, this clone turned up once. The chain recombines TRBV6-5 with TRBJ2-5, with D maybe TRBD1 (6 bases). The CDR3 covers 14 residues. Germline-derived CDR1 and CDR2 are MNHEY and SVGAGI. Between the trimmed V and J ends, which lost 5 bases and 1 base, there was a span of 11 bases. The CDR3, as DNA: TGTGCCAGCAGTCGGACAGCAGGCCAAGAGACCCAGTACTTC. Amino acid sequence: CASSRTAGQETQYF.

The chain couples TRBV18 to TRBJ2-3, with D perhaps matching TRBD2 (5 bases). This CDR3 comprises 14 residues. CDR1 and CDR2 from the germline V gene are KGHSH and LQKENI. Trimming took 6 bases from V and 4 from J, leaving 14 bases between them. This CDR3 reads CASSKGEVPDTQYF. CDR3 DNA: TGTGCCAGCTCGAAGGGAGAGGTACCAGATACGCAGTATTTT.

The rearrangement links TRBV10-3 to TRBJ1-1; D not certain. Germline V gene lookup returns CDR1 ENHRY and CDR2 SYGVKD. Trimming removed 3 bases at V and 0 bases at J, with 5 bases between. CDR3 length: 13 residues. CDR3 bases: TGTGCCATCAGTGACGCAGTGAACACTGAAGCTTTCTTT. Translated: CAISDAVNTEAFF.

The chain has TRBV30 and TRBJ1-3; 7 positions agree with TRBD1. Germline CDR1 GTSNPN, CDR2 SVGIG (reference sequence). The junction had 8 bases not matched to a gene; V was cut back by 3 bases and J by 6 bases. The CDR3 extends over 14 amino acids. The CDR3 spells CAWSLDRWENTIYF. CDR3 nucleotide sequence: TGTGCCTGGAGCCTGGACAGGTGGGAAAACACCATATATTTT.

This chain uses TRBV28 with TRBJ2-5; 9 nucleotides agree with TRBD1. The CDR3 sequence is 15 residues long. Germline CDR1 and CDR2: MDHEN and SYDVKM. Germline trimming cut 10 bases from V and 3 bases from J; bases unmatched to any gene: 12. The CDR3 DNA is TGTGCCACCCAACAGGGGGCGGGCAATGAAGAGACCCAGTACTTC. It codes for CATQQGAGNEETQYF.

The rearrangement links TRBV30 to TRBJ2-7; a possible D gene is TRBD2 (7 bases). CDR1 is GTSNPN, CDR2 SVGIG, per germline (reference sequence). The CDR3 totals 13 residues. The V gene lost 2 bases and the J gene lost 7 bases, with 15 bases spanning the gap. The CDR3 nucleotides are TGTGCCTGGAGTCGGGGGGCACTTAAGGAGCAGTACTTC. Translation gives CAWSRGALKEQYF.

The chain combines TRBV5-1 with TRBJ1-1; 10 nucleotides match TRBD1. The CDR3 sequence is 14 residues long. V gave up 4 bases and J gave up 5 bases; unmatched junction bases: 5. Germline-derived CDR1 and CDR2 are SGHRS and YFSETQ. The CDR3 reads CASSQDRGLTEAFF. CDR3 nucleotides: TGCGCCAGCAGCCAAGACAGGGGGCTGACTGAAGCTTTCTTT. Complete variable domain (other parts from reference TRBV5-1 and TRBJ1-1): KAGVTQTPRYLIKTRGQQVTLSCSPISGHRSVSWYQQTPGQGLQFLFEYFSETQRNKGNFPGRFSGRQFSNSRSEMNVSTLELGDSALYLCASSQDRGLTEAFFGQGTRLTVV.

The chain carries TRBV5-1 and TRBJ2-7; 7 bases are a match to TRBD1. The germline V gene has CDR1 SGHRS and CDR2 YFSETQ. J gave up 3 bases and V 8 bases, and 8 bases lay outside the gene matches. This CDR3 has 13 amino acids. The CDR3 nucleotides are TGCGCCAGTACAATACAGGGGAGCTACGAGCAGTACTTC. Its protein product is CASTIQGSYEQYF.

The sample holds one count of this clone. This rearrangement joins TRBV6-5 to TRBJ1-6; TRBD1 is a possible D gene (5 bases). Germline CDR1 and CDR2: MNHEY and SVGAGI. V gave up 5 bases and J gave up 10 bases, with 15 bases separating them. The CDR3 is 14 amino acids. CDR3 loop: CASSPRDSWSPLHF. The CDR3 DNA reads TGTGCCAGCAGTCCCCGCGACAGTTGGTCACCCCTCCACTTT.

V gene TRBV9 combines with J gene TRBJ2-1; 13 nucleotides agree with TRBD2. This CDR3 comprises 16 residues. The V gene end was trimmed by 0 bases and the J gene end by 6 bases; junction bases not matched to a gene: 3. Germline-derived CDR1 and CDR2 are SGDLS and YYNGEE. The CDR3 sequence is CASSVAGLAGVNEQFF. In DNA, the CDR3 is TGTGCCAGCAGCGTAGCCGGACTAGCGGGAGTCAATGAGCAGTTCTTC.

The chain joins TRBV28 to TRBJ1-1, with D unresolved. The CDR3 extends over 11 amino acids. The ends were cut back, 6 bases at V and 6 bases at J, with 8 bases in the middle. Germline CDR1 MDHEN, CDR2 SYDVKM. Written as DNA, the CDR3 is TGTGCCAGCAGCGGGGAGGCTGAAGCTTTCTTT. Protein sequence: CASSGEAEAFF.

This clone was seen a few times. The chain recombines TRBV11-2 with TRBJ1-1, with D unresolved. V lost 5 bases and J 5 bases, leaving 12 bases between the germline ends. From germline, CDR1 is SGHAT and CDR2 FQNNGV. The CDR3 length is 13 residues. CDR3 in DNA: TGTGCCAGCAGCCGCTGGGCAGAGACTGAAGCTTTCTTT. Protein sequence: CASSRWAETEAFF.

CDR3 coding DNA: TGTGCCAGCAGTTATCCCCTAGGGGGGGCCGGCAATGAGCAGTTCTTC. Its translation: CASSYPLGGAGNEQFF. This chain connects TRBV6-2 or TRBV6-3 to TRBJ2-1, with D perhaps matching TRBD2 (7 bases). Trimming cost V 3 bases and J 6 bases, with 18 bases left between them. The germline CDR1 and CDR2 sequences are MNHEY and SVGEGT. The CDR3 has 16 residues.